The clone carrying this TCR beta chain was recorded once. The data were taken from a study of OX40 agonist ivuxolimab in advanced cancers. In the study overall: There were three patients with partial responses, one having hepatocellular carcinoma and two cutaneous melanoma.

TCRdb's table, derived via immunoSEQ multiplex PCR, lists solely in-frame clones and lacks some. The sample records more than 45,000 clones, about 81% being singletons. Germline V gene lookup returns CDR1 ENHRY and CDR2 SYGVKD. The ends were cut back, 5 bases at V and 3 bases at J, with 5 bases in the middle. The CDR3 is 11 residues long. This rearrangement joins TRBV10-3 to TRBJ2-7; D is uncertain. Sequenced material: CD4+ or CD8+ T cells sorted from blood, taken in a trial of the OX40 agonist ivuxolimab. This receptor was taken from an adult with an advanced solid tumor such as melanoma, head and neck, liver or kidney cancer. DNA of the CDR3: TGTGCCATCAGTCAGGACTACGAGCAGTACTTC. Translated: CAISQDYEQYF.